The 30 T cell receptor beta chains presented below share a single source sample, sequenced in a study of shared clonotypes between healthy human individuals. Profiled with immunoSEQ multiplex PCR; TCRdb holds only in-frame clones, not every one. The sample carries 2 million to 2.5 million clones, less than 95% recorded once. Naivety among CD8 cells was defined by CD45RO negativity and positive CCR7 selection, thereby excluding terminally differentiated effector memory CD45RA+ cells. Source material: naive CD8+ T cells sorted from blood. The receptors were gathered from a man between 18 and 29 years old in good health.

On this clone: Other DNA sequences in the same sample also yield this CDR3. This sequence joins TRBV27 and TRBJ1-2; 10 bases agree with TRBD1. Trimming cost V 5 bases and J 3 bases; bases outside gene matches: 3. The CDR3 has 14 residues. Looked up from germline, CDR1 is MNHEY and CDR2 is SMNVEV (reference sequence). CDR3 sequence: CASSLGQGDYGYTF. For the CDR3, the DNA is TGTGCCAGCAGTCTCGGACAGGGGGACTATGGCTACACCTTC.

This chain connects TRBV30 to TRBJ1-2; no clear D gene. The CDR3 runs to 14 residues. The germline V gene has CDR1 GTSNPN and CDR2 SVGIG (reference sequence). V shed 0 bases and J shed 8 bases, with 16 bases lying between them. The CDR3 bases are TGTGCCTGGAGTGTTAACAGTGAGGTTAAAGGCTACACCTTC. Translated: CAWSVNSEVKGYTF.

This chain joins TRBV11-2 and TRBJ2-7; D uncertain. CDR3 length: 15 amino acids. Per the germline V gene, CDR1 is SGHAT and CDR2 is FQNNGV. V dropped 2 bases and J dropped 3 bases, with 14 bases sitting between them. Here the CDR3 reads CASSLHFDPYYEQYF. In DNA, the CDR3 is TGTGCCAGCAGCTTACATTTTGACCCGTACTACGAGCAGTACTTC.

In regard to this clone: Other DNA sequences of this sample code for an identical CDR3. The chain couples TRBV7-2 to TRBJ2-6; TRBD1 aligns across 9 bases. The CDR3 is made up of 16 amino acids. Unmatched junction bases numbered 0, after V lost 1 base and J lost 2 bases. Germline lookup yields CDR1 SGHTA and CDR2 FQGNSA. CDR3 sequence (DNA): TGTGCCAGCAGCTTAGGACAGGGGGCTGGGGCCAACGTCCTGACTTTC. It specifies CASSLGQGAGANVLTF.

A single count supports this clone. V and J are TRBV30 and TRBJ2-5, with a tentative D call TRBD2 (5 bases). Per germline, CDR1 GTSNPN and CDR2 SVGIG (reference sequence). The germline V and J ends were trimmed by 8 bases and 1 base, with 14 bases remaining between them. This CDR3 has 13 residues. The CDR3 sequence: CALQADSQETQYF. The CDR3 bases are TGTGCCCTTCAAGCGGACTCCCAAGAGACCCAGTACTTC.

As to this clone: This sample includes further DNA sequences coding for the same CDR3. The CDR3 sequence is CASSLDSQETQYF. The CDR3 DNA sequence: TGTGCCAGCAGCTTGGACAGCCAAGAGACCCAGTACTTC. The rearrangement joins TRBV13 to TRBJ2-5; a weak D match, TRBD1 (6 bases). Germline CDR1 and CDR2: PRHDT and FYEKMQ (reference sequence). V was pared by 3 bases and J by 1 base, with 6 bases between. The length of the CDR3 is 13 residues.

This chain connects TRBV25-1 to TRBJ2-3, with D unclear. V lost 2 bases and J 1 base, leaving 13 bases between the germline ends. The germline V gene encodes CDR1 MGHDK and CDR2 SYGVNS. This CDR3 contains 16 residues. Here the CDR3 reads CASSEGLTTGTDTQYF. The CDR3 coding sequence is TGTGCCAGCAGTGAAGGATTGACAACCGGCACAGATACGCAGTATTTT.

The V call is TRBV29-1, the J call TRBJ1-1; D uncertain. Germline V CDR1 and CDR2: SQVTM, ANQGSEA. V was trimmed by 3 bases and J by 2 bases, leaving 13 bases between them. The CDR3 runs 14 residues. CDR3: CSVEWVEKNTEAFF. The CDR3 DNA is TGCAGCGTTGAGTGGGTGGAGAAAAACACTGAAGCTTTCTTT.

The chain carries TRBV29-1 and TRBJ1-2, with D possibly being TRBD1 (5 bases). Germline CDR1 SQVTM, CDR2 ANQGSEA. The CDR3 is made up of 12 amino acids. V gave up 3 bases and J gave up 8 bases, with 13 bases separating them. CDR3 protein: CSVDGTGEGYTF. As DNA, the CDR3 is TGCAGCGTTGACGGGACGGGCGAGGGCTACACCTTC.

The rearrangement joins TRBV10-3 to TRBJ2-1; 12 bases are a match to TRBD2. The length of the CDR3 is 16 residues. V dropped 4 bases and J dropped 3; count of bases not matched to a gene: 4. Germline assignment: CDR1 ENHRY and CDR2 SYGVKD. The CDR3 DNA follows: TGTGCCATCAGTGCCCCGGGACTAGCGGGCTACAATGAGCAGTTCTTC. It translates to CAISAPGLAGYNEQFF.

CDR3 in amino acids: CASSIDLADQETQYF. DNA of the CDR3: TGTGCCAGTAGTATAGATTTGGCAGACCAAGAGACCCAGTACTTC. The V gene is TRBV19, the J gene TRBJ2-5; D call uncertain. Trimming removed 0 bases at V and 0 bases at J, with 8 bases between. CDR3 length: 15 residues. The V gene's germline CDR1 is LNHDA and CDR2 SQIVND (reference sequence).

The V call is TRBV27, the J call TRBJ2-1; D uncertain. The V end was cut by 4 bases, the J end by 0 bases, with 10 bases between. From germline, CDR1 is MNHEY and CDR2 SMNVEV (reference sequence). The CDR3 is made up of 15 amino acids. The CDR3 DNA reads as TGTGCCAGCAGTTCCCTCCCGAGCTCCTACAATGAGCAGTTCTTC. It is translated as CASSSLPSSYNEQFF.

The chain joins TRBV27 to TRBJ2-1; D remains ambiguous. V was cut by 7 bases and J by 4 bases, with 14 bases left in between. From germline, CDR1 is MNHEY and CDR2 SMNVEV (reference sequence). This CDR3 is built from 14 residues. The CDR3 protein is CASTMSGLYNEQFF. CDR3 sequence (DNA): TGTGCCAGCACCATGTCCGGGCTATACAATGAGCAGTTCTTC.

This sequence joins TRBV6-5 and TRBJ2-1; TRBD1 matches at 11 bases. Germline V gives CDR1 MNHEY, CDR2 SVGAGI. V shed 4 bases and J 7 bases; nucleotides not matched to a gene: 9. This CDR3 has 16 residues. The CDR3 region is CASSFAGQGVPNEQFF. CDR3 bases: TGTGCCAGCAGTTTCGCGGGACAGGGGGTTCCGAATGAGCAGTTCTTC.

The chain employs TRBV6-1 and TRBJ2-7; possibly TRBD1 for D (7 bases). This CDR3 spans 12 amino acids. Germline loops: CDR1 MNHNS, CDR2 SASEGT. Trimming cost V 11 bases and J 4 bases, with 15 bases left between them. CDR3 sequence reads: CAGGTAAYEQYF. Written as DNA, the CDR3 is TGTGCCGGAGGGACAGCAGCTTACGAGCAGTACTTC.

The chain employs TRBV5-1 and TRBJ2-5; 10 bases fit TRBD2. J was trimmed by 2 bases and V by 6 bases; bases with no gene match: 10. This CDR3 contains 16 residues. In germline, CDR1 is SGHRS, CDR2 YFSETQ. The DNA for the CDR3 is TGCGCCAGCAAACTCGCGACTAGCGGGTTTCAAGAGACCCAGTACTTC. Encoded protein: CASKLATSGFQETQYF.

The chain is built from TRBV7-2 and TRBJ1-1, with D possibly TRBD1 on 5 matching bases. V shed 5 bases and J shed 8 bases, with 21 bases lying between them. This CDR3 has 15 residues. Looked up from germline, CDR1 is SGHTA and CDR2 is FQGNSA. For the CDR3, the DNA is TGTGCCAGCAGCACCGGGACGGGAGGGACGCACGAAGCTTTCTTT. Translation gives CASSTGTGGTHEAFF.

The rearrangement uses TRBV10-3 and TRBJ2-5, with 7 bases matching TRBD1. Germline CDR1 reads ENHRY; CDR2 reads SYGVKD. V trimming: 3 bases; J trimming: 2 bases; junction bases outside the gene matches: 3. CDR3 length: 14 amino acids. Here the CDR3 reads CAISEIRGQETQYF. For the CDR3, the DNA is TGTGCCATCAGTGAAATCAGGGGGCAAGAGACCCAGTACTTC.

This clone was picked up one time. CDR3 sequence: CAIMGGEGIVGETQYF. CDR3 bases: TGTGCCATCATGGGGGGTGAAGGGATCGTGGGAGAGACCCAGTACTTC. The V gene is TRBV10-3, the J gene TRBJ2-5, with a weak D call TRBD2 (6 bases). The CDR3 has 16 residues. Trimming stripped 7 bases from V and 4 bases from J, with 22 bases between. The germline gives CDR1 ENHRY, CDR2 SYGVKD.

V and J are TRBV6-1 and TRBJ1-2; D gene ambiguous. V gave up 2 bases and J gave up 6 bases, with 10 bases separating them. Germline CDR1 MNHNS, CDR2 SASEGT. This CDR3 contains 13 residues. The CDR3 loop reads CASSEWASNGYTF. CDR3 coding DNA: TGTGCCAGCAGTGAATGGGCTTCTAATGGCTACACCTTC.

The CDR3 DNA follows: TGTGCCAGCTCACCGGACAGGGACTCTGGAAACACCATATATTTT. Residues: CASSPDRDSGNTIYF. This rearrangement joins TRBV18 to TRBJ1-3, with 8 positions matching TRBD1. The CDR3 contains 15 residues. Germline CDR1 and CDR2: KGHSH and LQKENI. V trimming: 3 bases; J trimming: 0 bases; junction bases outside the gene matches: 1. The variable domain in full, with the rest retrieved from reference TRBV18 and TRBJ1-3, is NAGVMQNPRHLVRRRGQEARLRCSPMKGHSHVYWYRQLPEEGLKFMVYLQKENIIDESGMPKERFSAEFPKEGPSILRIQQVVRGDSAAYFCASSPDRDSGNTIYFGEGSWLTVV.

V gene TRBV19 combines with J gene TRBJ1-1; TRBD1 matches 8 bases. The germline V gene has CDR1 LNHDA and CDR2 SQIVND (reference sequence). CDR3 length equals 16 residues. The ends lost 3 bases at V and 0 bases at J; junction bases unmatched: 6. As DNA, the CDR3 is TGTGCCAGTAGTATCGGCAGGGGGCGAGTGAACACTGAAGCTTTCTTT. Amino acid sequence: CASSIGRGRVNTEAFF.

The chain combines TRBV9 with TRBJ2-5; no clear D. The V end was cut by 0 bases, the J end by 6 bases, with 9 bases between. CDR3 length: 13 residues. Germline V gene lookup returns CDR1 SGDLS and CDR2 YYNGEE. This chain's CDR3 is CASSVGLSQTQYF. The CDR3 DNA follows: TGTGCCAGCAGCGTAGGTCTAAGCCAGACCCAGTACTTC. The full variable domain, completed using reference TRBV9 and TRBJ2-5, is DSGVTQTPKHLITATGQRVTLRCSPRSGDLSVYWYQQSLDQGLQFLIQYYNGEERAKGNILERFSAQQFPDLHSELNLSSLELGDSALYFCASSVGLSQTQYFGPGTRLLVL.

The V and J genes are TRBV13 and TRBJ2-1; D perhaps matches TRBD2 (5 bases). Germline-derived CDR1 and CDR2 are PRHDT and FYEKMQ (reference sequence). The CDR3 extends over 15 amino acids. Trimming removed 4 bases at V and 8 bases at J, with 18 bases between. The CDR3 sequence: CASSSRDGVAYEQFF. The DNA of the CDR3 is TGTGCCAGCAGCTCCCGGGATGGGGTAGCCTATGAGCAGTTCTTC.

About this clone: Other DNA sequences within the sample encode an identical CDR3. DNA of the CDR3: TGCGCCAGCAGCCGGGGACTAGCGGGGGGCTACGAGCAGTACTTC. Protein product: CASSRGLAGGYEQYF. The chain employs TRBV4-3 and TRBJ2-7; 15 bases align to TRBD2. V dropped 4 bases and J dropped 3; count of bases not matched to a gene: 1. CDR1 is LGHNA and CDR2 is YSLEER in the germline V gene. This CDR3 is built from 15 residues.

The chain uses TRBV11-1 and TRBJ2-2, with D unresolved. V was cut by 4 bases and J by 4 bases, with 4 bases left in between. CDR1 is SGHAT, CDR2 FQDESV, per germline (reference sequence). The CDR3 is made up of 12 amino acids. CDR3 sequence: CASSSPTGELFF. CDR3 sequence (DNA): TGTGCCAGCAGCTCCCCCACCGGGGAGCTGTTTTTT.

As for this clone: Other DNA variants within this sample encode the same CDR3. The rearrangement joins TRBV28 to TRBJ2-7; 7 bases agree with TRBD1. CDR1 and CDR2 from the germline V gene are MDHEN and SYDVKM. Trimming took 6 bases from V and 1 from J; bases not matched to a gene: 3. The length of the CDR3 is 13 residues. In DNA form, the CDR3 reads TGTGCCAGCAGCTGGGACAGTTCCTACGAGCAGTACTTC. Protein sequence: CASSWDSSYEQYF.

CDR3 in DNA: TGTGCCTGGAGTGTAGGTTCGGGTTTCACTGAAGCTTTCTTT. Its translation: CAWSVGSGFTEAFF. V usage is TRBV30 and J usage is TRBJ1-1; D remains ambiguous. Germline values: CDR1 GTSNPN, CDR2 SVGIG (reference sequence). Trimming shortened V by 0 bases and J by 4 bases, and 12 bases separated the two germline ends. This CDR3 spans 14 amino acids.

The V and J genes are TRBV4-1 and TRBJ2-3, with 9 positions matching TRBD2. V lost 5 bases, J lost 5 bases, and 5 bases stayed unmatched. Per germline, CDR1 MGHRA and CDR2 YSYEKL. The CDR3 is 14 residues long. The CDR3 protein is CASSVSGGQDTQYF. As DNA, the CDR3 is TGCGCCAGCAGCGTTAGCGGGGGACAAGATACGCAGTATTTT.

The J gene is TRBJ2-2, the V gene TRBV9; D may be TRBD1 or TRBD2 (5 bases each). Trimming pared 1 base from V and 1 base from J, leaving 20 bases between. CDR3 size: 19 residues. Germline V gives CDR1 SGDLS, CDR2 YYNGEE. The DNA of the CDR3 is TGTGCCAGCAGCGTAAACACAGGTATCACTAGAGTGAACACCGGGGAGCTGTTTTTT. Encoded protein: CASSVNTGITRVNTGELFF.